The clone carrying this T cell receptor beta chain was counted once. Its antigen remains unknown. This sample was included in a study of cytomegalovirus exposure and HLA in healthy donors. Regarding the study as a whole: With later analysis, a missense DCLRE1C variant became linked to TCR beta V- and J-gene trimming. Indistinguishable V segments such as TRBV6-2 and TRBV6-3 were excluded. Evidence from a later analysis indicated that most CMV-associated TCR beta chains looked HLA-restricted.

13 Jbeta primers and 60 Vbeta primers were used for the PCR. Measured with immunoSEQ multiplex PCR; TCRdb has only the in-frame clones, and not every one. The sample has roughly 200,000 clones, 65% to 85% seen once. The CDR3 consists of 14 residues. The V end lost 8 bases, the J end lost 2 bases, and 13 bases lay between the germline ends. From germline, CDR1 is SGHTA and CDR2 FQGNSA. The rearrangement links TRBV7-2 to TRBJ2-1; TRBD2 is a possible D gene (5 bases). The receptor's source is a man aged 35 to 55 in good health and CMV-seropositive. The sequenced sample was PBMCs. The CDR3 reads CASRTPAPYNEQFF. The CDR3 DNA follows: TGTGCCAGCCGGACTCCGGCCCCCTACAATGAGCAGTTCTTC. Looking up the rest from reference TRBV7-2 and TRBJ2-1 gives the full variable domain: GAGVSQSPSNKVTEKGKDVELRCDPISGHTALYWYRQSLGQGLEFLIYFQGNSAPDKSGLPSDRFSAERTGGSVSTLTIQRTQQEDSAVYLCASRTPAPYNEQFFGPGTRLTVL.